The sample holds many counts of the clone carrying this T cell receptor beta chain. Its antigen is not identified. These data originate in a study of CD8+CD57+ T cells in acquired aplastic anemia. Study in general: Sorted CD4+ and CD8+ cells gave a mean 3.2 ug DNA, range about 0.19 to 27.4 ug. Study-wide results and limits: Patients and controls shared under 35 CD8+ CDR3 sequences, highly expressed in patients.

Investigators profiled TCR beta VDJ and CDR3 from genomic DNA template. TCRdb itself ran the reads through MiXCR, one entry per CDR3 protein. The sample includes approximately 180,000 distinct CDR3 sequences, around 48% of them seen just once. In patients chosen for sequencing, flow cytometry had shown CD8+CD57+ cell expansion. V lost 0 bases and J lost 4, with 12 bases in between. This CDR3 region has 15 residues. Germline V gives CDR1 LGHNA, CDR2 YNFKEQ. This clonotype was obtained from a human donor with aplastic anemia. Sequences were obtained from sorted CD4+, CD8+, or CD8+CD57+ T cells (not recorded which) from PBMCs. This chain joins TRBV4-2 and TRBJ1-2; the D is unclear. The chain's CDR3 is CASSQDLGSSYGYTF. CDR3 nucleotides: TGTGCCAGCAGCCAAGACCTGGGATCCAGCTATGGCTACACCTTC.